This TCR beta chain comes out of a study of shared T cell receptors in the human thymus. Germline V gene lookup returns CDR1 MNHNS and CDR2 SASEGT. The CDR3 is made up of 13 amino acids. With 6 bases clipped from V and 3 bases from J, the junction kept 4 bases outside the gene matches. Assay used: immunoSEQ multiplex PCR; TCRdb lists only in-frame clones, some missing. This table holds under 450,000 clones, just under 95% found once. The rearrangement joins TRBV6-1 to TRBJ1-2, with 7 bases lining up with TRBD1. This TCR came from a human donor. Sequenced: thymocytes. The CDR3 reads CASSRTGDYGYTF. The CDR3 nucleotides are TGTGCCAGCAGCAGAACAGGGGACTATGGCTACACCTTC.